These 5 T cell receptor beta chains came from one sample sequenced in a study of cytomegalovirus exposure and HLA in healthy donors. The study ran its PCR with 60 Vbeta and 13 Jbeta primers. The repertoire was sequenced with immunoSEQ multiplex PCR; TCRdb's copy has only in-frame clones and lacks some. The data show over 150,000 clones, around nine tenths seen once. Sequences were obtained from PBMCs. Every receptor here comes from a woman between 25 and 40 years old in good health and CMV-seronegative.

The chain recombines TRBV9 with TRBJ2-3; weak D call: TRBD2 (5 bases). Trimming took 0 bases from V and 6 from J, leaving 23 bases between them. This CDR3 region has 18 residues. Germline V lookup: CDR1 SGDLS, CDR2 YYNGEE. The chain's CDR3 is CASSVGGPRSGSTDTQYF. The DNA for the CDR3 is TGTGCCAGCAGCGTAGGAGGACCGAGGTCGGGGAGTACCGATACGCAGTATTTT.

The chain links TRBV7-2 to TRBJ2-1; D call uncertain. This CDR3 is built from 14 residues. Trimming cost V 4 bases and J 8 bases, with 15 bases left between them. CDR1 SGHTA and CDR2 FQGNSA come from the germline V gene. CDR3: CASSSRVRWDEQFF. CDR3 bases: TGTGCCAGCAGCTCCCGGGTCCGGTGGGATGAGCAGTTCTTC.

The chain recombines TRBV9 with TRBJ2-5; 8 bases fit TRBD2. This CDR3 comprises 17 residues. Trimming at V came to 2 bases and at J to 7 bases, leaving 16 bases not matched to a gene. In germline, CDR1 is SGDLS, CDR2 YYNGEE. The CDR3 DNA sequence: TGTGCCAGCAGCGTCCGCCCCCTCGGGGGGGGCGAGTGGACCCAGTACTTC. This translates into CASSVRPLGGGEWTQYF.

CDR3 sequence reads: CASSFWAVGKLFF. As DNA, the CDR3 is TGTGCCAGCAGCTTTTGGGCAGTCGGAAAACTGTTTTTT. The chain employs TRBV7-2 and TRBJ1-4; D uncertain. Germline V gene sequence: CDR1 SGHTA, CDR2 FQGNSA. CDR3 length: 13 residues. With 3 bases removed from V and 10 bases from J, the gap between germline ends came to 12 bases.

This chain links TRBV5-8 with TRBJ1-1; 9 nucleotides agree with TRBD1. CDR3 size: 16 residues. The germline V gene encodes CDR1 SGHTS and CDR2 YDEGEE. J was trimmed by 5 bases and V by 10 bases; bases with no gene match: 18. CDR3 DNA: TGTGCCGGCCCTCTTTCCGACAGGGGGTCGGTTACTGAAGCTTTCTTT. Its translation is CAGPLSDRGSVTEAFF.